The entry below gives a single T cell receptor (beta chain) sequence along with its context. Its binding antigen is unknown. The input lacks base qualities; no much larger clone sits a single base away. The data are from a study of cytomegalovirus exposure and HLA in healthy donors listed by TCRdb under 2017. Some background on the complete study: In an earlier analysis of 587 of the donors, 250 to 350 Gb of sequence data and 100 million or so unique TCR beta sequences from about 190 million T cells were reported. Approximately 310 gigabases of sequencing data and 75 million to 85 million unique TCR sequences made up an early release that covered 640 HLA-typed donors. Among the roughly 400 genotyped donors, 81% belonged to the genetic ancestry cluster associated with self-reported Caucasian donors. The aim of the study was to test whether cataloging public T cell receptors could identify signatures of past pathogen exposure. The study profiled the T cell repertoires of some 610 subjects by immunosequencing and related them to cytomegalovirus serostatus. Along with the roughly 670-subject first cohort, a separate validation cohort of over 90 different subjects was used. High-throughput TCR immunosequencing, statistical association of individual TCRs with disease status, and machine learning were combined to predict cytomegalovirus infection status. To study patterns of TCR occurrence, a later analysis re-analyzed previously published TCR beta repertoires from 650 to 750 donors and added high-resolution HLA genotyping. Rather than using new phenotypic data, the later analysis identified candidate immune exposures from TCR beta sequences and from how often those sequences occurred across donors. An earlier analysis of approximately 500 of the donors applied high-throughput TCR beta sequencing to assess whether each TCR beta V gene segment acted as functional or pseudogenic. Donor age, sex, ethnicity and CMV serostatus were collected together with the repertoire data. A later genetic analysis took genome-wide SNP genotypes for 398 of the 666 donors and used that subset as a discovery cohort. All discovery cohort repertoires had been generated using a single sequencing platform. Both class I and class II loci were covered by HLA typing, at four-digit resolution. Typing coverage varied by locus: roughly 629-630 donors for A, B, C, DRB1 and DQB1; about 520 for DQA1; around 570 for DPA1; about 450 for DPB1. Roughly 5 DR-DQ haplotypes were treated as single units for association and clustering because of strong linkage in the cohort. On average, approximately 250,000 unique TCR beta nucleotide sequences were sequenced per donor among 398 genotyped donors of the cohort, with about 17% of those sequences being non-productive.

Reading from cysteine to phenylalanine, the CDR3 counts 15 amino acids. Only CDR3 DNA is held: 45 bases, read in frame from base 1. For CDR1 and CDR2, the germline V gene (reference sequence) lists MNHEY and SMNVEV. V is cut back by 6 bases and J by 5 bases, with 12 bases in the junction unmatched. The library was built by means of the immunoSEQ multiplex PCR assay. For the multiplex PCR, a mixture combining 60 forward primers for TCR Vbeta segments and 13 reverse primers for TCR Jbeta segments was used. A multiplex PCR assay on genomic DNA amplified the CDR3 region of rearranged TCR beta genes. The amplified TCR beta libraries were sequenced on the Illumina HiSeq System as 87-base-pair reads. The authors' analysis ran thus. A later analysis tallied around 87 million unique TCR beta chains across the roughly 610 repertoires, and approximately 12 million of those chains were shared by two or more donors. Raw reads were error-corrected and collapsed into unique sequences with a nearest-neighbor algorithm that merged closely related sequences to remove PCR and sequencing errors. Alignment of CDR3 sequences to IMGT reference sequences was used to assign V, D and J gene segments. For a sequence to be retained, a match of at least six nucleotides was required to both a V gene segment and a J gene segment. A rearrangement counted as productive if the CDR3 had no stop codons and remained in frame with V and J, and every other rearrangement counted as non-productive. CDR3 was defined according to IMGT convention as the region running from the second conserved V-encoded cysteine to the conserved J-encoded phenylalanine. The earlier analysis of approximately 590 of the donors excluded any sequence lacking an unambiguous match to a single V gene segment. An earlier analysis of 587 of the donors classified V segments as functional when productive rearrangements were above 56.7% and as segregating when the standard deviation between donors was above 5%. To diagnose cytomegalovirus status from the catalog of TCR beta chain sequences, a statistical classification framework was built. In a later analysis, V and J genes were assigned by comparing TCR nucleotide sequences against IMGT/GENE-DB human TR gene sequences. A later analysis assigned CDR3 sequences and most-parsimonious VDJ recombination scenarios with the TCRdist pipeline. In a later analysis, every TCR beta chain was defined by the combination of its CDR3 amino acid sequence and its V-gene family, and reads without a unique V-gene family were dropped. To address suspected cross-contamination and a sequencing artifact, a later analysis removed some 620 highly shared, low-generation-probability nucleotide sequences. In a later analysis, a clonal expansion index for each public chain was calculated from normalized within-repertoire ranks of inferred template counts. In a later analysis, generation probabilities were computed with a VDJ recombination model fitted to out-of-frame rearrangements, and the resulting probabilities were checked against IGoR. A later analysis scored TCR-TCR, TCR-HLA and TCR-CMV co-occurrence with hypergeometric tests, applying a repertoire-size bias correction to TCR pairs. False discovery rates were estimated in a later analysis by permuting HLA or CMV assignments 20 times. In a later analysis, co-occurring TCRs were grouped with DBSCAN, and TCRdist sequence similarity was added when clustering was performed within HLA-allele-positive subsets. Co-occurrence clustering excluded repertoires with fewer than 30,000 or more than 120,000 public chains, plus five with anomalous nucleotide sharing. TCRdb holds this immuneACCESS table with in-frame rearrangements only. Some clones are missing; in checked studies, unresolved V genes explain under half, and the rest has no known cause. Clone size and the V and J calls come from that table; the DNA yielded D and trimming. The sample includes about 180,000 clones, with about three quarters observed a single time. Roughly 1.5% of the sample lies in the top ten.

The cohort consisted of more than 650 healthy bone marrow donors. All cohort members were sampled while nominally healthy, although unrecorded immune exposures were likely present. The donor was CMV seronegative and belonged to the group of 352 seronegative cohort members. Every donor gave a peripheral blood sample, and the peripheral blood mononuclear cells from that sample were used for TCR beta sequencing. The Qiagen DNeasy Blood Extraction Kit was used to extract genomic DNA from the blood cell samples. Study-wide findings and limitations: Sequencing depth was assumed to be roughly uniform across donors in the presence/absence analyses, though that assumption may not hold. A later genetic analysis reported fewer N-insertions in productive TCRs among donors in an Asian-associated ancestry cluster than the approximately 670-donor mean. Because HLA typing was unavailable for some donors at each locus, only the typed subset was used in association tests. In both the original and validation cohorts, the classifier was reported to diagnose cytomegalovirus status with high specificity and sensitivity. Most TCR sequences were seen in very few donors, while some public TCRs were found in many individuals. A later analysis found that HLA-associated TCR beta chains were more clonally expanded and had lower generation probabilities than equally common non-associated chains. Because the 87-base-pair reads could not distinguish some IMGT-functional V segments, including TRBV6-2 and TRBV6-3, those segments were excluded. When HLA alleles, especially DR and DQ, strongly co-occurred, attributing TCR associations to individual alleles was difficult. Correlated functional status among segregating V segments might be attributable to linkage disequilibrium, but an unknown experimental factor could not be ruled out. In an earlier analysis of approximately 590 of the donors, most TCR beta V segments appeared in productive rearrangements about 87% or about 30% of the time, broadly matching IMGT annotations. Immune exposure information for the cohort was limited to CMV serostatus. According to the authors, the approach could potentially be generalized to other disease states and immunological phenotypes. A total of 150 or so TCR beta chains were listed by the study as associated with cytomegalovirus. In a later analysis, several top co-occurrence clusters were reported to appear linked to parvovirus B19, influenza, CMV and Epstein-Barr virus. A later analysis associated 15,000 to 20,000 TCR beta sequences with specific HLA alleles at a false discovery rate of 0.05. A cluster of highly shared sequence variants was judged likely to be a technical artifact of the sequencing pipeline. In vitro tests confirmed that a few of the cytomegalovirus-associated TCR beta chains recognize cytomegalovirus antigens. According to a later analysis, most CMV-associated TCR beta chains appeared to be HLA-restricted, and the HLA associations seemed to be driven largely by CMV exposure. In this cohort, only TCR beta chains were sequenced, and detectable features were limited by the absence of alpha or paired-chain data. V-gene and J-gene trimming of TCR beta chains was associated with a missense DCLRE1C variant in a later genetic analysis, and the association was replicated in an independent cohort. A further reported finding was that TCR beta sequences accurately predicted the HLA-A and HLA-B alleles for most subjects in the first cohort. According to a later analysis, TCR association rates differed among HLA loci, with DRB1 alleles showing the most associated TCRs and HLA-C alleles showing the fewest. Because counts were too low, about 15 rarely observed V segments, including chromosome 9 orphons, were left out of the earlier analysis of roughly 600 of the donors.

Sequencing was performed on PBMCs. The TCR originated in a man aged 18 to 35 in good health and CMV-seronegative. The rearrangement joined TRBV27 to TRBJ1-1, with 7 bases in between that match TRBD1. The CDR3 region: CASRRDDRVGTEAFF. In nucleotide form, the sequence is TGTGCCAGCAGACGTGACGACAGGGTGGGGACTGAAGCTTTCTTT.